These 16 T cell receptor beta chains came from one sample sequenced in a study of control samples from healthy donors and cancer patients. Libraries were prepared by immunoSEQ multiplex PCR; TCRdb keeps only in-frame clonotypes and omits some of them. The data show about 120,000 clones, with more than 80% seen just once and 1% to 1.4% held by the top ten. The sequencing input was PBMCs. The receptor set was obtained from a woman aged 50 to 65 with colorectal cancer.

The chain joins TRBV30 to TRBJ1-2; D may be TRBD1 (5 bases). The CDR3 runs to 13 residues. CDR1 is GTSNPN and CDR2 is SVGIG in the germline V gene (reference sequence). The germline V and J ends were trimmed by 2 bases and 8 bases, with 15 bases remaining between them. The CDR3 sequence is CAWSSGPGRGYTF. In nucleotides, the CDR3 is TGTGCCTGGAGTTCCGGTCCGGGGCGAGGCTACACCTTC. Based on the CDR3 plus reference TRBV30 and TRBJ1-2, the full variable domain is SQTIHQWPATLVQPVGSPLSLECTVEGTSNPNLYWYRQAAGRGLQLLFYSVGIGQISSEVPQNLSASRPQDRQFILSSKKLLLSDSGFYLCAWSSGPGRGYTFGSGTRLTVV.

V and J are TRBV29-1 and TRBJ1-2; perhaps TRBD1 as D (5 bases). Trimming pared 0 bases from V and 10 bases from J, leaving 15 bases between. The CDR3 sequence is 13 residues long. Germline CDR1 SQVTM, CDR2 ANQGSEA. CDR3 nucleotides: TGCAGCGTTGAAGATCCCGGGACCCAACTCTACACCTTC. It specifies CSVEDPGTQLYTF.

The rearrangement uses TRBV7-3 and TRBJ2-3; either TRBD1 or TRBD2 may fit D (5 bases each). This CDR3 has 14 residues. From germline, CDR1 is SGHTA and CDR2 FQGTGA. The V gene lost 4 bases and the J gene lost 0 bases, with 8 bases spanning the gap. CDR3 DNA sequence: TGTGCCAGCAGCTCCGGGACGAGCACAGATACGCAGTATTTT. Translation gives CASSSGTSTDTQYF.

The rearrangement uses TRBV21-1 and TRBJ2-3; whether TRBD1, the table's D call, matches the DNA was not checked. TRBV21-1 is noted as a pseudogene. This CDR3 comprises 20 residues. As DNA, the CDR3 is TGTGCCAGCAGCAAAGCCCCTGGGACAGGGATTGGTATTTGCACAGATACGCAGTATTTT. This sequence encodes CASSKAPGTGIGICTDTQYF.

This chain uses TRBV7-8 with TRBJ1-2; the D is unclear. The CDR3 sequence is 14 residues long. CDR1 and CDR2 (germline): SGHVS, FQNEAQ. The V end was cut by 5 bases, the J end by 2 bases, with 12 bases between. CDR3: CASSPREGNYGYTF. In DNA, the CDR3 is TGTGCCAGCAGCCCTAGGGAGGGAAACTATGGCTACACCTTC.

This chain connects TRBV19 to TRBJ1-2; no definite D call. There are 13 residues in the CDR3. Germline V gene lookup returns CDR1 LNHDA and CDR2 SQIVND (reference sequence). The germline V and J ends were trimmed by 9 bases and 8 bases, with 19 bases remaining between them. CDR3 nucleotide sequence: TGTGCCAGCTCTCAGGACTCTTACCGGGGCTACACCTTC. As protein: CASSQDSYRGYTF.

The V call is TRBV4-1, the J call TRBJ1-2; 9 positions match TRBD1. J gave up 4 bases and V 3 bases, and 9 bases lay outside the gene matches. Germline CDR1 reads MGHRA; CDR2 reads YSYEKL. CDR3 length equals 16 residues. The DNA of the CDR3 is TGCGCCAGCAGCCAGGTAACGGGACAGGGCGTCTATGGCTACACCTTC. Protein sequence: CASSQVTGQGVYGYTF.

The chain uses TRBV18 and TRBJ2-5; a weak D match, TRBD1 (6 bases). Germline lookup yields CDR1 KGHSH and CDR2 LQKENI. V gave up 3 bases and J gave up 2 bases, with 10 bases separating them. The CDR3 extends over 14 amino acids. The CDR3 is CASSPSRGQETQYF. The CDR3 nucleotides are TGTGCCAGCTCACCTAGTAGGGGGCAAGAGACCCAGTACTTC.

The genes are TRBV4-2 and TRBJ2-2; D gene ambiguous. Deletions cut 1 base from V and 6 bases from J, with 12 bases between. CDR3 size: 15 residues. Germline CDR1 and CDR2: LGHNA and YNFKEQ. The CDR3 loop is CASSQVSTSAGELFF. CDR3 coding DNA: TGTGCCAGCAGCCAAGTGTCGACCAGCGCCGGGGAGCTGTTTTTT.

The chain couples TRBV5-1 to TRBJ2-2; possibly TRBD1 or TRBD2 for D (5 bases each). CDR3 size: 14 residues. Per germline, CDR1 SGHRS and CDR2 YFSETQ. Trimming left V 0 bases short and J 6 bases short, with 9 bases between. CDR3 DNA: TGCGCCAGCAGCTTGGGACCGGGACCCGGGGAGCTGTTTTTT. Translating it yields CASSLGPGPGELFF.

The V call is TRBV18, the J call TRBJ1-6; D not resolved. Between the trimmed V and J ends, which lost 3 bases and 7 bases, there was a span of 7 bases. Germline V gene lookup returns CDR1 KGHSH and CDR2 LQKENI. The CDR3 has 13 amino acids. CDR3 amino acids: CASSPGENSPLHF. DNA for the CDR3: TGTGCCAGCTCACCTGGAGAAAATTCACCCCTCCACTTT.

A remark on this clone: A read error may produce the germline difference seen at one junction end. The chain combines TRBV2 with TRBJ2-4, with D maybe TRBD1 (6 bases). CDR3 length: 15 residues. The V gene's germline CDR1 is SNHLY and CDR2 FYNNEI. The CDR3 DNA reads as TGTGCCAGCAGTGTTCACAGGGTGGGCAAAAGCATTCAGTACTTC. Protein sequence: CASSVHRVGKSIQYF.

This chain uses TRBV7-2 with TRBJ1-1; D uncertain. This CDR3 has 15 amino acids. Germline CDR1 SGHTA, CDR2 FQGNSA. V was pared by 1 base and J by 1 base, with 10 bases between. CDR3 nucleotide sequence: TGTGCCAGCAGCTTAGGGCCCCCCGGGAACACTGAAGCTTTCTTT. This translates into CASSLGPPGNTEAFF.

CDR3 nucleotide sequence: TGTGCCAGCAGCCTCCGGAGGACTAGCGGTTCCTACGAGCAGTACTTC. It translates to CASSLRRTSGSYEQYF. The V call is TRBV3-1 (or the pseudogene TRBV3-2), the J call TRBJ2-7, with 10 bases fitting TRBD2. The J segment lost 1 base and the V segment lost 4 bases, leaving 7 bases of the junction unmatched. The CDR3 length is 16 residues. CDR1 is LGHDT and CDR2 is YNNKEL in the germline V gene (reference sequence).

The V call is TRBV5-1, the J call TRBJ2-3; tentative D call: TRBD2 (5 bases). The germline V gene encodes CDR1 SGHRS and CDR2 YFSETQ. V lost 5 bases to trimming and J lost 1 base, with 23 bases between them. The CDR3 contains 18 residues. CDR3 sequence: CASRSSSGGLGGTDTQYF. For the CDR3, the DNA is TGCGCCAGCAGATCCTCTTCTGGCGGCCTCGGGGGCACAGATACGCAGTATTTT. Full variable domain (missing parts from reference TRBV5-1 and TRBJ2-3): KAGVTQTPRYLIKTRGQQVTLSCSPISGHRSVSWYQQTPGQGLQFLFEYFSETQRNKGNFPGRFSGRQFSNSRSEMNVSTLELGDSALYLCASRSSSGGLGGTDTQYFGPGTRLTVL.

DNA of the CDR3: TGTGCCAGCGGTGCACTAGCGGGAGAATCAAGCTCCTACGAGCAGTACTTC. Translated, it gives CASGALAGESSSYEQYF. The J gene is TRBJ2-7, the V gene TRBV25-1; 11 bases match TRBD2. V shed 8 bases and J 0 bases; nucleotides not matched to a gene: 12. The CDR3 covers 17 residues. Germline V lookup: CDR1 MGHDK, CDR2 SYGVNS.